The rows below give T cell receptor beta chains drawn from one sample of a study of circulating and synovial CD4+ cells in juvenile arthritis. Generated by immunoSEQ multiplex PCR, the TCRdb table keeps only in-frame clones and is missing some. The repertoire holds about 14,000 clones, 65% to 85% seen once, with around 3.6% in the top ten. The sequencing sample was made of CD4+ T cells from synovial fluid. The receptors were sampled from a human patient with juvenile idiopathic arthritis. Some clones in this sample may be carry-over from other donors' samples. Both conserved end residues are part of each CDR3. D genes are given only for firm matches. The listing skips clone size in some rows; elsewhere it reads once, few, many or a size class.

d_call	clone_size	j_call	v_call	cdr3_nt	cdr3_aa
TRBD1	few	TRBJ1-6	TRBV19	TGTGCCAGTAGTTCGACAGGGGATAATTCACCCCTCCACTTT	CASSSTGDNSPLHF
NA	NA	TRBJ1-4	TRBV4-2	TGTGCCAGCAGCCAAGCCGGGAATGAAAAACTGTTTTTT	CASSQAGNEKLFF
NA	NA	TRBJ1-1	TRBV7-9	TGTGCCAGCAGCCTCCGAGTCACGAACACTGAAGCTTTCTTT	CASSLRVTNTEAFF
NA	NA	TRBJ2-1	TRBV4-3	TGCGCCAGCAGCACTCGTACTAGCCCCTCCTACAATGAGCAGTTCTTC	CASSTRTSPSYNEQFF
TRBD1	NA	TRBJ1-1	TRBV2	TGTGCCAGCAGTGAATCGACAGGGCGTATGAACACTGAAGCTTTCTTT	CASSESTGRMNTEAFF
NA	few	TRBJ2-1	TRBV30	TGTGCCTGGAGTGTCGGCAATGAGCAGTTCTTC	CAWSVGNEQFF
TRBD2	NA	TRBJ2-1	TRBV7-9	TGTGCCAGCAGCCCCAGGACTAGCGGGGTCAGGGGTGAGCAGTTCTTC	CASSPRTSGVRGEQFF
NA	once	TRBJ2-5	TRBV29-1	TGCAGCGTACTTTCCGCAGGCGGGGAGACCCAGTACTTC	CSVLSAGGETQYF
NA	NA	TRBJ1-5	TRBV29-1	TGCAGCGTTGGGCAGGGTCTCAATCAGCCCCAGCATTTT	CSVGQGLNQPQHF
TRBD1	NA	TRBJ1-2	TRBV6-5	TGTGCCAGCAGTTACTCGGTAGGGGGCGGCTATGGCTACACCTTC	CASSYSVGGGYGYTF
NA	NA	TRBJ1-1	TRBV29-1	TGCAGCGTTGAAGCACCTACCCTTGAAGCTTTCTTT	CSVEAPTLEAFF
NA	NA	TRBJ2-7	TRBV7-2	TGTGCCAGCAGCTTAGATATTAGCTCCTACGAGCAGTACTTC	CASSLDISSYEQYF
TRBD2	NA	TRBJ2-7	TRBV6-5	TGTGCCAGCAGTTACTCGAGGGCGGGGGGGGACGAGCAGTACTTC	CASSYSRAGGDEQYF
NA	NA	TRBJ1-4	TRBV30	TGTGCCTGGAGGGTTACCTGGGGGGGTGAAAAACTGTTTTTT	CAWRVTWGGEKLFF
NA	few	TRBJ2-5	TRBV10-3	TGTGCCAGCAGTTACACTAGCTCCAGGGAGACCCAGTACTTC	CASSYTSSRETQYF
TRBD1	few	TRBJ2-5	TRBV28	TGTGCCAGCAGCTTTGGACAGGGGGCGGCCGAGACCCAGTACTTC	CASSFGQGAAETQYF
NA	NA	TRBJ2-1	TRBV4-3	TGCGCCAGCAGCCAAGTGGGCAGGTTCGGCAATGAGCAGTTCTTC	CASSQVGRFGNEQFF
NA	NA	TRBJ1-1	TRBV5-1	TGCGCCAGCAGCTGGGAGGGGAGCACTGAAGCTTTCTTT	CASSWEGSTEAFF
NA	NA	TRBJ2-3	TRBV30	TGTGCCTGGAGTGTTCTCCGTTCAGCGCATTTT	CAWSVLRSAHF
TRBD2	NA	TRBJ2-4	TRBV7-2	TGTGCCAGCAGCGAAAGCGGGACTAGCGTTCACATTCAGTACTTC	CASSESGTSVHIQYF
NA	NA	TRBJ2-3	TRBV6-1	TGTGCCAGCAGTGGGGGGATGATAGGGGGGGTCTACGATACGCAGTATTTT	CASSGGMIGGVYDTQYF
TRBD2	NA	TRBJ2-5	TRBV19	TGTGCCAGTAGTATGATGGCGGGGGGGGGTACTCCGTACTTC	CASSMMAGGGTPYF
NA	NA	TRBJ1-1	TRBV5-6	TGTGCCAGCAGCTCCCTAGGTGGGGCCACTGAAGCTTTCTTT	CASSSLGGATEAFF
TRBD2	NA	TRBJ2-7	TRBV5-1	TGCGCCAGCAGCTTGGACCCCAGCGGGGGGATAACCTACGAGCAGTACTTC	CASSLDPSGGITYEQYF
NA	NA	TRBJ2-7	TRBV11-1	TGTGCCAGCAGCTCCCACTTGACAGGTCTGATCTACGAGCAGTACTTC	CASSSHLTGLIYEQYF
TRBD2	NA	TRBJ2-2	TRBV27	TGTGCCAGCGGGGGGGGAGGTGGGACCGGGGAGCTGTTTTTT	CASGGGGGTGELFF
NA	NA	TRBJ1-5	TRBV19	TGTGCCAGTGGCACCCGGGTATCTAACAATCAGCCCCAGCATTTT	CASGTRVSNNQPQHF
TRBD2	NA	TRBJ2-3	TRBV4-3	TGCGCCAGCAGTCAATCAGCGGGGTCCACAGATACGCAGTATTTT	CASSQSAGSTDTQYF
TRBD2	NA	TRBJ2-4	TRBV19	TGTGCCAGTAGTCCGACTAGCGGGGGTACCATTCAGTACTTC	CASSPTSGGTIQYF
NA	NA	TRBJ1-6	TRBV7-2	TGTGCCAGCAACACAGGGTACAACTCCTATAATTCACCCCTCCACTTT	CASNTGYNSYNSPLHF
NA	NA	TRBJ2-5	TRBV6-5	TGTGCCAGCAGTAGCGGACTGCAAGAGACCCAGTACTTC	CASSSGLQETQYF
NA	NA	TRBJ1-6	TRBV7-8	TGTGCCAGCAGCCGGGAGCGCCGAGGGTACAATTCACCCCTCCACTTT	CASSRERRGYNSPLHF
TRBD1	NA	TRBJ1-5	TRBV7-9	TGTGCCAGCAGCTTAGAGGGGACAGGGAATCAGCCCCAGCATTTT	CASSLEGTGNQPQHF
NA	NA	TRBJ2-3	TRBV29-1	TGCAGCGTTGTAGGAGGGAGCACAGATACGCAGTATTTT	CSVVGGSTDTQYF
NA	NA	TRBJ1-3	TRBV7-2	TGTGCCAGCAGCTCCGAGGTCCGGGACACCGGAAACACCATATATTTT	CASSSEVRDTGNTIYF
NA	NA	TRBJ1-4	TRBV14	TGTGCCAGCAGCCAAGTAGGTTGGAGGGAAAAACTGTTTTTT	CASSQVGWREKLFF
NA	NA	TRBJ2-4	TRBV4-1	TGCGCCAGCAGCCAAGATACACAGGTTAACATTCAGTACTTC	CASSQDTQVNIQYF
NA	NA	TRBJ1-2	TRBV11-2	TGTGCCAGCAGCTTAGAATCCAATGGCTACACCTTC	CASSLESNGYTF
TRBD2	NA	TRBJ2-1	TRBV5-1	TGCGCCAGCAGCCCCCAGCCGGGGGGTTCCTACAATGAGCAGTTCTTC	CASSPQPGGSYNEQFF
NA	NA	TRBJ1-2	TRBV27	TGTGCCAGCAGTTCCGGACTCGGTAAGAGAGGCTACACCTTC	CASSSGLGKRGYTF
TRBD2	large	TRBJ2-7	TRBV19	TGTGCCAGTAGTACCTTTCCGGGACTAGCGGGATCCGAGCAGTACTTC	CASSTFPGLAGSEQYF
TRBD2	once	TRBJ2-7	TRBV7-2	TGTGCCAGCAGCTTAGGACGGGGGGGCCGGAAGGACTCCTACGAGCAGTACTTC	CASSLGRGGRKDSYEQYF
NA	NA	TRBJ1-4	TRBV29-1	TGCAGCGTTGTGGGGCATGAGTATGAGGCAGAAAAACTGTTTTTT	CSVVGHEYEAEKLFF
NA	few	TRBJ1-2	TRBV6-5	TGTGCCAGCAGCCACAATGCCATCTATGGCTACACCTTC	CASSHNAIYGYTF
NA	once	TRBJ2-5	TRBV7-2	TGTGCCAGCAGCCCACGGGGTAGCGGAGGGACCCAGTACTTC	CASSPRGSGGTQYF
NA	NA	TRBJ2-1	TRBV6-6	TGTGCCAGCAGCGCCTACTATGAGCAGTTCTTC	CASSAYYEQFF
TRBD1	NA	TRBJ2-7	TRBV10-2	TGCGCCGGCAGAGGGACAGGCGGTGAGTACGAGCAGTACTTC	CAGRGTGGEYEQYF
NA	NA	TRBJ1-1	TRBV30	TGTGCCTGGAGTGGTGCAGGGTTTGGCAAAGCTTTCTTT	CAWSGAGFGKAFF
NA	NA	TRBJ1-2	TRBV28	TGTGCCAGCAGCGCGAACGACAGATCTAACTATGGCTACACCTTC	CASSANDRSNYGYTF
NA	NA	TRBJ1-1	TRBV28	TGTGCCAGCAGTTCCCCCACGCGAGCTTTCTTT	CASSSPTRAFF
TRBD2	NA	TRBJ2-4	TRBV9	TGTGCCAGCAGCGTCCCCCATCCGACTAGCCGGGGGTCTGGCAAAAACATTCAGTACTTC	CASSVPHPTSRGSGKNIQYF
TRBD2	once	TRBJ2-1	TRBV7-3	TGTGCCAGCAGCTTAGAGCGGGGGGTCGATGAGCAGTTCTTC	CASSLERGVDEQFF
NA	NA	TRBJ1-5	TRBV30	TGTGCCTGGAGTGCTCCCAATCAGCCCCAGCATTTT	CAWSAPNQPQHF